This T cell receptor beta chain is from a study of blood T cells in healthy people across ages. Regarding the study as a whole: Naive T cell percentage strongly correlated with TCR beta diversity.

This clonotype was counted a few times. Its antigen is still unknown. A J-beta primer mix and a sample-barcoded 5' primer were used in a second PCR of about 6 to 12 cycles. TCRdb reprocessed the 5' RACE reads via MiXCR and lists one record per CDR3 protein. Among about 1.4 million distinct CDR3 sequences listed, 59% were seen once. Extractions gave at least 5.5 micrograms of total RNA per sample. The V gene's germline CDR1 is MNHNS and CDR2 SASEGT. The CDR3 has 13 residues. V was shortened by 5 bases and J by 5 bases, with 12 bases between the two germline ends. The TCR originated in a man between 18 and 29 years old in good health. The sequenced material came from blood. V usage is TRBV6-1 and J usage is TRBJ1-1; maybe TRBD1 (5 bases). The CDR3 DNA reads TGTGCCAGCAGTTGGGCAGGGCGGACTGAAGCTTTCTTT. This codes for CASSWAGRTEAFF.